A single sample is the source of the 6 T cell receptor beta chains below, sequenced in a study of T cell changes during pregnancy in multiple sclerosis (dated by TCRdb to between 2017 and 2020). The method behind the library was the immunoSEQ multiplex PCR assay. TCRdb took this table from immuneACCESS and kept in-frame rearrangements with V and J called. Such tables lack part of the clones; where checked against another copy, unresolved V genes explain under half of the gap, and the rest is unexplained. The sample table shows about 79,000 clones, and under 95% are seen once. 0.45% to 0.6% of the sample rests with the top ten. Sequenced here: CD4+ T cells from peripheral blood mononuclear cells, sampled in the second trimester of pregnancy. The receptors were sampled from a female donor with multiple sclerosis, enrolled in a pregnancy study.

The chain employs TRBV7-3 and TRBJ2-2; TRBD1 might be the D (5 bases). The CDR3 contains 13 residues. Germline CDR1 reads SGHTA; CDR2 reads FQGTGA. The V end was cut by 5 bases, the J end by 1 base, with 5 bases between. Here the CDR3 reads CASSTGNTGELFF. The CDR3 DNA follows: TGTGCCAGCAGCACAGGGAACACCGGGGAGCTGTTTTTT. Full variable domain (missing parts from reference TRBV7-3 and TRBJ2-2): GAGVSQTPSNKVTEKGKYVELRCDPISGHTALYWYRQSLGQGPEFLIYFQGTGAADDSGLPNDRFFAVRPEGSVSTLKIQRTERGDSAVYLCASSTGNTGELFFGEGSRLTVL.

The V call is TRBV19, the J call TRBJ2-1, with 10 bases matching TRBD2. The germline CDR1 and CDR2 sequences are LNHDA and SQIVND (reference sequence). CDR3 length: 15 residues. J was trimmed by 7 bases and V by 4 bases; bases with no gene match: 7. As DNA, the CDR3 is TGTGCCAGTAGTAAACCAGCGGGAGGGCCAAATGAGCAGTTCTTC. Translation gives CASSKPAGGPNEQFF.

V gene TRBV29-1 combines with J gene TRBJ2-3, with D possibly matching TRBD1 (6 bases). Germline assignment: CDR1 SQVTM and CDR2 ANQGSEA. Trimming stripped 5 bases from V and 6 bases from J, with 15 bases between. This CDR3 has 13 amino acids. The CDR3 loop is CSVTGTLIDTQYF. CDR3 in DNA: TGCAGCGTTACCGGGACACTAATTGATACGCAGTATTTT.

The chain couples TRBV2 to TRBJ2-2; D remains unclear. The CDR3 covers 15 residues. Germline CDR1 SNHLY, CDR2 FYNNEI. The V end lost 4 bases, the J end lost 2 bases, and 11 bases lay between the germline ends. The DNA for the CDR3 is TGTGCCAGCAGTGTTAAGACTCCAAACACCGGGGAGCTGTTTTTT. The encoded protein is CASSVKTPNTGELFF. The full variable domain, with the rest looked up from reference TRBV2 and TRBJ2-2, is EPEVTQTPSHQVTQMGQEVILRCVPISNHLYFYWYRQILGQKVEFLVSFYNNEISEKSEIFDDQFSVERPDGSNFTLKIRSTKLEDSAMYFCASSVKTPNTGELFFGEGSRLTVL.

The chain combines TRBV10-3 with TRBJ1-5; D gene ambiguous. V was shortened by 8 bases and J by 3 bases, with 11 bases between the two germline ends. The CDR3 runs to 13 residues. The V gene's germline CDR1 is ENHRY and CDR2 SYGVKD. The CDR3 DNA sequence: TGTGCCATCCGCGGGAGTCTCAATCAGCCCCAGCATTTT. It is translated as CAIRGSLNQPQHF.

V is TRBV7-2 and J is TRBJ1-6; D is unresolved. There are 11 residues in the CDR3. V was pared by 8 bases and J by 8 bases, with 7 bases between. From germline, CDR1 is SGHTA and CDR2 FQGNSA. CDR3 sequence reads: CASRVDSPLHF. The CDR3 bases are TGTGCCAGCCGGGTTGATTCACCCCTCCACTTT.